This entry concerns a single T cell receptor beta chain. Its antigen is unidentified. Other DNA sequences in this sample translate to the same CDR3. This entry is derived from a study of Ad26.COV2.S vaccination and SARS-CoV-2 variants. Looking at the study overall: Donor was in the COV1001 Ad26.COV2.S trial arm. In the study, Ad26.COV2.S was injected intramuscularly once, or twice 56 days apart. Regarding the study as a whole: Substantial post-vaccination breadth of spike-specific CD8+ and CD4+ T cell responses was reported.

The sample's treatment: some 20 received Ad26.COV2.S at low or high dose, single or two shots; roughly 5 received placebo; per-sample allocation not given. Sampling took place 63 days after the first vaccine or placebo injection. Here immunoSEQ multiplex PCR was the method, and the copy in TCRdb shows in-frame clones only, minus some. The sample has about 480,000 clones, 70% to 90% seen once; the top ten hold 9.5% to 15%. CDR3 length: 13 amino acids. V lost 5 bases and J lost 2, with 8 bases in between. Germline V CDR1 and CDR2: LNHDA, SQIVND (reference sequence). V usage is TRBV19 and J usage is TRBJ2-3; no clear D gene. The source of this sequence is a person aged 18-65 years who received the Ad26.COV2.S COVID-19 vaccine or a placebo. Here the sequenced sample was peripheral blood, taken in a trial of Ad26.COV2.S vaccine versus placebo. The DNA of the CDR3 is TGTGCCAGTAGTCCGGGCCTCACAGATACGCAGTATTTT. As protein: CASSPGLTDTQYF.